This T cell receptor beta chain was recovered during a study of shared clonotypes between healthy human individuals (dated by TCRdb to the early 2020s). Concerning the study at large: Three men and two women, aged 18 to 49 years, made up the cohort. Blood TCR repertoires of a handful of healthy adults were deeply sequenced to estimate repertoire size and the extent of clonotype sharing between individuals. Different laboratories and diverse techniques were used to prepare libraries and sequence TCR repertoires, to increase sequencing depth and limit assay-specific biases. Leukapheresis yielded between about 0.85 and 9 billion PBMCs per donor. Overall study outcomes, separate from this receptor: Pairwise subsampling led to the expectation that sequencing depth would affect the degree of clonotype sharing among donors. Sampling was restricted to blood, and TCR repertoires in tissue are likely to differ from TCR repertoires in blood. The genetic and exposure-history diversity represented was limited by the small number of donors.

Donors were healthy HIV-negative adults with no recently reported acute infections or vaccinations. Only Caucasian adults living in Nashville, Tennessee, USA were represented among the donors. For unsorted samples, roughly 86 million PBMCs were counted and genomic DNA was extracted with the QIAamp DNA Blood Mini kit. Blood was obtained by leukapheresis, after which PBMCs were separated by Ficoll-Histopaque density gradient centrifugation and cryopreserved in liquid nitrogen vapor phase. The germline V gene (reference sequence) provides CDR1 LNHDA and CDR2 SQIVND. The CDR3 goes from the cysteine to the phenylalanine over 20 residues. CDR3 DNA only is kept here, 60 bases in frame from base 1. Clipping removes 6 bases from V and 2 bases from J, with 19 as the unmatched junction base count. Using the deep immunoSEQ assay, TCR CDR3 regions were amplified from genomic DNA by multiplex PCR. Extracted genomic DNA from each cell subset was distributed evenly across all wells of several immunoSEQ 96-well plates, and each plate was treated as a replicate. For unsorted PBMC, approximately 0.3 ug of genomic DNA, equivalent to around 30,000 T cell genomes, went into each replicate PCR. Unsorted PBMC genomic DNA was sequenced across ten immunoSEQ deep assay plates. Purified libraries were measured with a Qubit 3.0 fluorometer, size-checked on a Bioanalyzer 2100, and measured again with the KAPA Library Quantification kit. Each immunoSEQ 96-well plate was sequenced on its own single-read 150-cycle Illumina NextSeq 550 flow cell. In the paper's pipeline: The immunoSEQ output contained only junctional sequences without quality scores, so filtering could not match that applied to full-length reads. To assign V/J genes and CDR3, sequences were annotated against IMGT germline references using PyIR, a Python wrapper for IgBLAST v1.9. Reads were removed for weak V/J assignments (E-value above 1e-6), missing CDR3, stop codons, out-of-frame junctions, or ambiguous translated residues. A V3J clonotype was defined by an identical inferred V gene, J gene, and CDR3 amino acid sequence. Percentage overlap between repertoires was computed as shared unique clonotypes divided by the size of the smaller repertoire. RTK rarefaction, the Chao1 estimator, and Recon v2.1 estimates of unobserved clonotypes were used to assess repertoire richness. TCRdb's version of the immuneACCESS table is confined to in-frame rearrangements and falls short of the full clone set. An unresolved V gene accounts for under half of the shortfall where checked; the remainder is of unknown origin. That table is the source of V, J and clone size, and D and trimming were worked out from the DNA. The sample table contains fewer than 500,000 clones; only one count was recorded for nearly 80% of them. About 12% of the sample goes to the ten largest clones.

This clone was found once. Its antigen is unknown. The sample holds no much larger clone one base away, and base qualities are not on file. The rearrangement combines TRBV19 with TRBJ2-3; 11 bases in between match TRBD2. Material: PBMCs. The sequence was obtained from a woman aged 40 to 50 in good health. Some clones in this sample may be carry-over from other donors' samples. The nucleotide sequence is TGTGCCAGTAGCTATTTCGGACAGGGTAAACTAGCGGGAGTCACAGATACGCAGTATTTT. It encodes CASSYFGQGKLAGVTDTQYF.